This T cell receptor (beta chain) was sequenced in a study of T cell responses to AZD1222 COVID-19 vaccine. Whole-study findings and limits: Donors skewed white British and female; clonal diversity was possibly underestimated. As reported, nearly half of all spike-specific TCRs target variant regions that are unmutated. Sampling captured repertoires only after the peak T cell response.

This clone has a handful of counts. Its antigen is unknown. TCRdb keeps only in-frame clones here, not all; method: immunoSEQ multiplex PCR. Of around 120,000 clones in the sample, about 91% are singletons; the top ten hold approximately 3%. CDR1 and CDR2 from the germline V gene are SEHNR and FQNEAQ (reference sequence). The CDR3 is made up of 11 amino acids. V shed 3 bases and J shed 0 bases, with 0 bases lying between them. This clonotype originated in an adult in good health. V usage is TRBV7-9 and J usage is TRBJ2-7; D gene ambiguous. The source was peripheral blood, collected on day 0 of AZD1222 vaccination. CDR3 sequence: CASSFSYEQYF. For the CDR3, the DNA is TGTGCCAGCAGCTTCTCCTACGAGCAGTACTTC.